This T cell receptor (beta chain) was identified during a study of T cell changes during pregnancy in multiple sclerosis. The CDR3 spans 15 residues. The germline gives CDR1 SGHDT, CDR2 YYEEEE. Trimming cost V 0 bases and J 4 bases; bases outside gene matches: 2. Sequenced by immunoSEQ multiplex PCR; TCRdb stores in-frame clones only, minus some. The sample has around 60,000 clones; 80% to 95% are singletons. V usage is TRBV5-6 and J usage is TRBJ2-3, with 10 positions matching TRBD1. Source: peripheral blood, taken in the second trimester of pregnancy. The TCR originated in a female donor with multiple sclerosis, enrolled in a pregnancy study. The CDR3 spells CASSLGTGGPDTQYF. The CDR3 DNA sequence: TGTGCCAGCAGCTTGGGGACAGGGGGACCAGATACGCAGTATTTT.